The present entry profiles one T cell receptor beta chain with its context. Its antigen is not known. Each replicate PCR on the sorted subsets used 200 ng DNA (about 30,000 T cell genomes). Original processing methods: Sequence data from immunoSEQ were junction-only and lacked quality scores; consequently, filtering differed. Only in-frame clones appear in the TCRdb table, and some are missing; sequencing was by immunoSEQ multiplex PCR. That table furnishes V, J and clone size, whereas the DNA furnished D and trimming. The sample shows over a million clones, roughly 98.5% of them seen only once. The CDR3 sequence is 17 residues long. Losses at the gene ends were 0 bases for V and 2 bases for J; bases not matched to a gene: 5. In germline, CDR1 is KGHSH, CDR2 LQKENI. The sample belongs to a study of shared clonotypes between healthy human individuals. Whole-study context: Used for every donor were three CD4 naive, three CD4 memory, two CD8 naive and one CD8 memory plate. Findings and caveats of the study: Around 5% of naive CD4 clonotypes were shared across several donors.

The sequence came from a man aged 30-40 years in good health. The rearrangement uses TRBV18 and TRBJ1-2, with 11 bases matching TRBD1. The sample comprised naive CD4+ T cells sorted from blood. Subset noted: CD45RA+ positively selected. The DNA for the CDR3 is TGTGCCAGCTCACCACCCGGGACAGGGGGATCCAACTATGGCTACACCTTC. Translation gives CASSPPGTGGSNYGYTF.